The 4 T cell receptor beta chains below come from one sample, sequenced in a study of T cells in Graves' hyperthyroidism and ophthalmopathy. RNA transcripts yielded amplified TCR beta CDR3 regions. Researchers ran a first-round RT-PCR on the TCR CDR3 using the HTBI primer set. TCRdb itself ran the multiplex PCR reads through MiXCR, one entry per CDR3 protein. The table has 480,000 or so distinct CDR3 sequences, 13% to 15% seen once. The specimen was blood. These receptors were collected from a woman younger than 30 with Graves' hyperthyroidism.

The chain joins TRBV5-1 to TRBJ1-2; possibly TRBD1 for D (6 bases). Germline loops: CDR1 SGHRS, CDR2 YFSETQ. The CDR3 spans 16 residues. The ends were cut back, 0 bases at V and 1 base at J, with 13 bases in the middle. The DNA of the CDR3 is TGCGCCAGCAGCTTGGGATGGGGGCGCAGTAACTATGGCTACACCTTC. This sequence encodes CASSLGWGRSNYGYTF.

The chain couples TRBV12-3 or TRBV12-4 to TRBJ2-7; 9 bases match TRBD2. With V trimmed by 5 bases and J by 4 bases, 9 bases remained unmatched. There are 15 residues in the CDR3. This CDR3 is CASSPGGSGRYEQYF. For the CDR3, the DNA is TGTGCCAGCAGTCCAGGGGGAAGCGGGAGGTACGAGCAGTACTTC.

The V call is TRBV24-1, the J call TRBJ2-7, with D tentatively TRBD1 or TRBD2 (5 bases each). In germline, CDR1 is KGHDR, CDR2 SFDVKD. This CDR3 has 15 amino acids. The V gene lost 2 bases and the J gene lost 2 bases, with 12 bases spanning the gap. The CDR3 sequence is CATSDSSRGTYEQYF. CDR3 sequence (DNA): TGTGCCACCAGTGATTCCTCCCGGGGCACCTACGAGCAGTACTTC.

This clonotype was seen a few times. This chain connects TRBV19 to TRBJ2-3; 8 bases align to TRBD2. J was trimmed by 1 base and V by 6 bases; bases with no gene match: 6. Germline V lookup: CDR1 LNHDA, CDR2 SQIVND (reference sequence). The CDR3 sequence is 15 residues long. CDR3 DNA: TGTGCCAGTAGGATCGGGAGGGACGGCACAGATACGCAGTATTTT. It is translated as CASRIGRDGTDTQYF.